Listed below are T cell receptor beta chains from one sample, sequenced in a study of blood T cell repertoires in COVID-19. The data were produced by immunoSEQ multiplex PCR, yet TCRdb's version contains in-frame clones alone and is incomplete. This table has hundreds of thousands of clones, around 90% appearing once. Input material: PBMCs or T cells enriched from blood (not recorded which). These receptors were obtained from a woman aged 25 to 39 who had recovered from COVID-19. CDR3s include the opening cysteine and the closing phenylalanine or tryptophan.

v_gene	j_gene	CDR3aa
TRBV7-9	TRBJ1-3	CASSLPGNTIYF
TRBV7-9	TRBJ2-4	CASSPRLAGGQIAKNIQYF
TRBV24-1	TRBJ2-1	CATSDFAGPYNEQFF
TRBV15	TRBJ2-7	CATSSSRAGNKILFSYEQYF
TRBV11-3	TRBJ2-5	CASSPRLGQTLQETQYF
TRBV2	TRBJ2-7	CASSEDGGSGSYEQYF
TRBV3-1/TRBV3-2	TRBJ2-3	CASSPSGRRTDTQYF
TRBV24-1	TRBJ1-2	CATSTGSYGYTF
TRBV9	TRBJ2-2	CASSVGRGTVITGELFF
TRBV4-3	TRBJ2-3	CASSQDVIAGGFTDTQYF
TRBV3-1/TRBV3-2	TRBJ1-6	CASSTRNSPLHF
TRBV9	TRBJ1-2	CASSVETGEGYTF
TRBV7-2	TRBJ2-7	CASSSQGSWEQYF
TRBV4-3	TRBJ2-6	CASSPSQRGSGSGANVLTF
TRBV27	TRBJ2-1	CASSFLGTGVSNEQFF
TRBV28	TRBJ2-1	CASVIRGLANNEQFF
TRBV24-1	TRBJ2-1	CATSEGTSGSNEQFF
TRBV19	TRBJ1-1	CASSAQGWAEAFF
TRBV21-1	TRBJ2-1	CASSKDCGLAGLSSYNEQFF
TRBV5-5	TRBJ2-7	CASSLDRNLGVEYF